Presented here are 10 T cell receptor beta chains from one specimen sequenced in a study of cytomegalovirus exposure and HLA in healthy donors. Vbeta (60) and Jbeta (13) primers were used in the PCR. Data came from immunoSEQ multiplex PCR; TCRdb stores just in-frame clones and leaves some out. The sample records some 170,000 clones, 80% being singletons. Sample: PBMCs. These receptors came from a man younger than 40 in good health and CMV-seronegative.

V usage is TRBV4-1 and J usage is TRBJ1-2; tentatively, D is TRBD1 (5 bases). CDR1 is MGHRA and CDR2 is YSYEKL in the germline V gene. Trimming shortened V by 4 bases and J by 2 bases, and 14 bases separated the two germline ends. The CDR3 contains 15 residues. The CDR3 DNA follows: TGCGCCAGCAGCCCCCCGGGACTCTTGAACTATGGCTACACCTTC. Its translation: CASSPPGLLNYGYTF.

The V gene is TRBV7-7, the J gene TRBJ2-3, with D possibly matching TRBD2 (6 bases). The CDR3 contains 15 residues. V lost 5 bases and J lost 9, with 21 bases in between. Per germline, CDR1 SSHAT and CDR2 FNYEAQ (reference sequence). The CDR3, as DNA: TGTGCCAGCAGCGCCGTCCAGGGAGGCGGTGAAACGCAGTATTTT. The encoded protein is CASSAVQGGGETQYF.

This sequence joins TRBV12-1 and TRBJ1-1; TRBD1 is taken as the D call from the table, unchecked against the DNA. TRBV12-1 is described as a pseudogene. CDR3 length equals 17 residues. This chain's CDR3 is CASSLLQGRGANTEAFF. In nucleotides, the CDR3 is TGTGCCAGCAGCTTATTACAGGGGAGAGGAGCGAACACTGAAGCTTTCTTT.

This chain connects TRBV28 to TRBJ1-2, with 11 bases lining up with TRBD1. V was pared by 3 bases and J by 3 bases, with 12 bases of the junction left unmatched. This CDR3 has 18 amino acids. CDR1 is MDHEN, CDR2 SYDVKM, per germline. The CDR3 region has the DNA TGTGCCAGCAGTTTTCACACCCGACGGGACAGGGGGGACTATGGCTACACCTTC. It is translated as CASSFHTRRDRGDYGYTF.

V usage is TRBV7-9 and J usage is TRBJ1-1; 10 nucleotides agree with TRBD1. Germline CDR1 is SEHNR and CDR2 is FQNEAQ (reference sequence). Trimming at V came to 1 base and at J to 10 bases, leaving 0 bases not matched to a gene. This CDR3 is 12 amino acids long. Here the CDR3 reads CASSLGTGGAFF. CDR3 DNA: TGTGCCAGCAGCTTAGGGACAGGGGGAGCTTTCTTT.

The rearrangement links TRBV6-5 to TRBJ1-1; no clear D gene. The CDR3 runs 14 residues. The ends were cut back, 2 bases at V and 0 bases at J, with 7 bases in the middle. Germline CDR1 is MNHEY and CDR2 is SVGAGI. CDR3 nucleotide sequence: TGTGCCAGCAGTTACCCGGGGATGAACACTGAAGCTTTCTTT. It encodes CASSYPGMNTEAFF.

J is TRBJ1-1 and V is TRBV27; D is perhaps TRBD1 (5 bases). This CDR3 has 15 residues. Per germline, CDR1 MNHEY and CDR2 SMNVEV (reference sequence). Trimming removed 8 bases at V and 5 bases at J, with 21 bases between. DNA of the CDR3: TGTGCCAGCCGCCGGCGAAGTCAGGGAATGACTGAAGCTTTCTTT. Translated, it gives CASRRRSQGMTEAFF.

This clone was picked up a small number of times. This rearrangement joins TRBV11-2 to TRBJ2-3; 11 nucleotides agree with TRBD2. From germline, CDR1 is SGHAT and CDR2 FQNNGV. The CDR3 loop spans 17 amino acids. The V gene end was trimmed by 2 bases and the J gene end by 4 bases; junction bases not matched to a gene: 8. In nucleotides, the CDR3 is TGTGCCAGCAGCTTATCTATAGCGGGAGGGAAGGCAGATACGCAGTATTTT. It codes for CASSLSIAGGKADTQYF.

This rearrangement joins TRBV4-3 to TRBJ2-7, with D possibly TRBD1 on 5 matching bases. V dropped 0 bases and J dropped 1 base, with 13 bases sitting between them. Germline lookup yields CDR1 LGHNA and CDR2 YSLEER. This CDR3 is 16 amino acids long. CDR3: CASSQELGRVSYEQYF. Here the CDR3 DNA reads TGCGCCAGCAGCCAAGAATTAGGCAGGGTATCCTACGAGCAGTACTTC.

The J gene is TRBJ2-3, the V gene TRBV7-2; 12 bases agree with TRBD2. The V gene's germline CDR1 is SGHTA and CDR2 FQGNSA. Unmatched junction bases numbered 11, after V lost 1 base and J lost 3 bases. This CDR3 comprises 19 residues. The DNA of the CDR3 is TGTGCCAGCAGCTTAGTAGTAGGTCTAGCGGGGGGGAAAACAGATACGCAGTATTTT. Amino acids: CASSLVVGLAGGKTDTQYF.